Below, 14 T cell receptor beta chains from the same sample are listed, as sequenced in a study of identical twins. Using its own MiXCR run on the 5' RACE reads, TCRdb lists one record per CDR3 protein. The sample consists of over 600,000 distinct CDR3 sequences, 20% to 25% of them appearing once. These data were likewise used in another study, on T cells expressing NK-cell markers.

The sequenced sample consisted of PBMCs. Every receptor here comes from a woman aged 18-29 years in good health.

This clonotype was observed a few times. This chain links TRBV9 with TRBJ2-7; 11 nucleotides align to TRBD2. There are 15 residues in the CDR3. The junction had 2 bases not matched to a gene; V was cut back by 0 bases and J by 3 bases. CDR1 is SGDLS and CDR2 is YYNGEE in the germline V gene. CDR3 residues: CASSVGLAGIYEQYF. CDR3 bases: TGTGCCAGCAGCGTAGGACTAGCGGGGATCTACGAGCAGTACTTC.

The rearrangement uses TRBV10-3 and TRBJ2-7; 9 positions match TRBD1. Germline lookup yields CDR1 ENHRY and CDR2 SYGVKD. The CDR3 loop spans 14 amino acids. The V and J ends lost 5 bases and 3 bases, in that order; junction bases with no gene match: 5. CDR3 region: CAISPGQGDYEQYF. The DNA of the CDR3 is TGTGCCATCAGTCCGGGACAGGGAGACTACGAGCAGTACTTC.

The CDR3 DNA sequence: TGTGCCAGCAGTTCCTGGAGCGACTCTGGGGCCAACGTCCTGACTTTC. This encodes CASSSWSDSGANVLTF. This chain links TRBV12-3 or TRBV12-4 with TRBJ2-6, with D hard to call. There are 16 residues in the CDR3. V gave up 4 bases and J gave up 0 bases, with 10 bases separating them.

J is TRBJ1-2 and V is TRBV15, with 9 bases matching TRBD1. V lost 5 bases to trimming and J lost 0 bases; unmatched junction nucleotides: 4. CDR1 is LNHNV and CDR2 is YYDKDF in the germline V gene (reference sequence). This CDR3 region has 15 residues. CDR3 residues: CATSPGTGPNYGYTF. CDR3 coding DNA: TGTGCCACCAGCCCTGGGACAGGGCCTAACTATGGCTACACCTTC.

The chain is built from TRBV27 and TRBJ2-3; D unclear. The CDR3 covers 13 residues. In germline, CDR1 is MNHEY, CDR2 SMNVEV (reference sequence). The germline V and J ends were trimmed by 4 bases and 6 bases, with 11 bases remaining between them. CDR3 nucleotide sequence: TGTGCCAGCAGTTGGACCGGGTGGGATACGCAGTATTTT. Translation: CASSWTGWDTQYF.

This clonotype was seen only a few times. V and J are TRBV7-3 and TRBJ1-1; D gene unclear. Per the germline V gene, CDR1 is SGHTA and CDR2 is FQGTGA. The germline V and J ends were trimmed by 5 bases and 2 bases, with 6 bases remaining between them. This CDR3 is built from 12 residues. CDR3 amino acids: CASSPYNTEAFF. In DNA form, the CDR3 reads TGTGCCAGCAGCCCATACAACACTGAAGCTTTCTTT.

The chain is built from TRBV12-5 and TRBJ2-1, with 13 bases fitting TRBD2. V trimming: 10 bases; J trimming: 2 bases; junction bases outside the gene matches: 11. The CDR3 is 17 residues long. Looked up from germline, CDR1 is LGHNT and CDR2 is FRNRAP. CDR3 amino acids: CATVNRGTSGAYNEQFF. The CDR3 bases are TGTGCTACAGTGAATCGGGGGACTAGCGGGGCCTACAATGAGCAGTTCTTC.

This clonotype turned up a few times. Here the CDR3 DNA reads TGTGCCATCTCCCAGAACGACTACGAGCAGTACTTC. Protein: CAISQNDYEQYF. The chain combines TRBV10-3 with TRBJ2-7; D is undetermined. This CDR3 contains 12 residues. The germline V gene has CDR1 ENHRY and CDR2 SYGVKD. V lost 8 bases and J 3 bases, leaving 11 bases between the germline ends.

This clonotype was counted at least ten times. The CDR3 bases are TGCAGCGTTGATTTCCTAGCGGGGAGAAATGAGCAGTTCTTC. It specifies CSVDFLAGRNEQFF. The chain recombines TRBV29-1 with TRBJ2-1; 9 bases line up with TRBD2. CDR1 SQVTM and CDR2 ANQGSEA come from the germline V gene. With 3 bases clipped from V and 7 bases from J, the junction kept 7 bases outside the gene matches. The CDR3 runs to 14 residues.

In its sample, this clonotype was seen many times. CDR3 DNA sequence: TGCGCCAGCAGCTTGGAGGGCACAGATACGCAGTATTTT. This gives the protein CASSLEGTDTQYF. The genes are TRBV5-1 and TRBJ2-3; no definite D call. Germline-derived CDR1 and CDR2 are SGHRS and YFSETQ. Trimming took 0 bases from V and 1 from J, leaving 3 bases between them. The CDR3 sequence is 13 residues long. The complete variable domain, with remaining parts taken from reference TRBV5-1 and TRBJ2-3, reads KAGVTQTPRYLIKTRGQQVTLSCSPISGHRSVSWYQQTPGQGLQFLFEYFSETQRNKGNFPGRFSGRQFSNSRSEMNVSTLELGDSALYLCASSLEGTDTQYFGPGTRLTVL.

The rearrangement uses TRBV20-1 and TRBJ2-7; 9 bases match TRBD2. The CDR3 loop spans 13 amino acids. J was trimmed by 2 bases and V by 4 bases; bases with no gene match: 3. Germline V gene sequence: CDR1 DFQATT, CDR2 SNEGSKA (reference sequence). CDR3 nucleotide sequence: TGCAGTGCTACTAGCGGGATAACCTACGAGCAGTACTTC. It codes for CSATSGITYEQYF.

The gene calls are TRBV27 and TRBJ1-2; no reliable D call. Per the germline V gene, CDR1 is MNHEY and CDR2 is SMNVEV (reference sequence). CDR3 length: 16 amino acids. Trimming cost V 0 bases and J 0 bases, with 11 bases left between them. This CDR3 is CASSLSFGNSNYGYTF. In nucleotides, the CDR3 is TGTGCCAGCAGTTTATCGTTCGGAAACTCTAACTATGGCTACACCTTC.

This clonotype was counted a few times. The chain links TRBV7-9 to TRBJ2-5; D is ambiguous. Deletions cut 5 bases from V and 5 bases from J, with 18 bases between. This CDR3 is built from 15 residues. CDR1 is SEHNR, CDR2 FQNEAQ, per germline (reference sequence). DNA for the CDR3: TGTGCCAGCAGCGTACCGGGCCCAGCTCTTGAGACCCAGTACTTC. It codes for CASSVPGPALETQYF.

This clonotype was detected many times. The CDR3 nucleotides read TGTGCCAGTAGTATGGCCCACCGGTCAGCTTTCTTT. Protein: CASSMAHRSAFF. The chain combines TRBV19 with TRBJ1-1, with D hard to call. V lost 3 bases and J lost 10, with 12 bases in between. The length of the CDR3 is 12 residues. Germline CDR1 is LNHDA and CDR2 is SQIVND (reference sequence).